This is a list of T cell receptor beta chains from one sample in a study of blood T cell repertoires in COVID-19. Profiled with immunoSEQ multiplex PCR; TCRdb holds only in-frame clones, not every one. The data contain 55,000 to 80,000 clones, roughly 92% of them seen just once; the ten biggest clones take up approximately 6%. Sequenced input: peripheral blood. Receptors originate from a human donor in a cohort sampled during active COVID-19. The CDR3 runs from the conserved cysteine through the conserved F or W. D genes are given only for firm matches. Not all rows give a size; the values are once, few, many and, for expanded clones, a class.

j_call	clone_size	v_call	d_call	cdr3_aa	cdr3_nt
TRBJ2-7	NA	TRBV3-1/TRBV3-2	TRBD1	CASSSMPGTAPSYEQYF	TGTGCCAGCAGTTCAATGCCTGGGACAGCTCCCTCCTACGAGCAGTACTTC
TRBJ2-7	NA	TRBV10-3	NA	CAITGTYEQYF	TGTGCCATCACCGGGACCTACGAGCAGTACTTC
TRBJ1-3	NA	TRBV7-2	TRBD1	CASSLSGGEGNTIYF	TGTGCCAGCAGCTTATCAGGGGGCGAAGGAAACACCATATATTTT
TRBJ1-1	NA	TRBV19	NA	CASPPPGRTEAFF	TGTGCCAGCCCTCCACCGGGTAGGACTGAAGCTTTCTTT
TRBJ1-1	NA	TRBV7-9	NA	CASSLGQETEAFF	TGTGCCAGCAGCTTGGGTCAGGAAACTGAAGCTTTCTTT
TRBJ2-7	NA	TRBV5-4	TRBD2	CASSQGTSGGYEQYF	TGTGCCAGCAGCCAAGGGACTAGCGGGGGCTACGAGCAGTACTTC
TRBJ1-1	NA	TRBV27	TRBD1	CASSLGQGVSAEAFF	TGTGCCAGCAGCCTGGGACAGGGGGTTTCGGCTGAAGCTTTCTTT
TRBJ2-1	few	TRBV30	NA	CAWSSRGLSSYNEQFF	TGTGCCTGGAGTAGCAGGGGTCTTAGCTCCTACAATGAGCAGTTCTTC
TRBJ2-7	NA	TRBV27	TRBD2	CASSLRLAVSYEQYF	TGTGCCAGCAGTTTACGGCTAGCGGTTTCCTACGAGCAGTACTTC
TRBJ1-1	few	TRBV19	TRBD1	CATSTGGTEAFF	TGTGCCACCTCGACAGGGGGCACTGAAGCTTTCTTT
TRBJ2-2	NA	TRBV21-1	NA	CASSKDRSEGLAGGSNTGELFF	TGTGCCAGCAGCAAGGACCGCTCCGAAGGACTAGCGGGAGGCTCTAACACCGGGGAGCTGTTTTTT
TRBJ1-2	NA	TRBV5-4	NA	CASSSLGEEANYGYTF	TGTGCCAGCAGCTCCCTCGGGGAGGAGGCTAACTATGGCTACACCTTC
TRBJ2-1	once	TRBV5-5	TRBD2	CASSPRGVAGLSYNEQFF	TGTGCCAGCAGCCCCCGGGGGGTAGCAGGCCTCTCCTACAATGAGCAGTTCTTC
TRBJ1-4	NA	TRBV6-5	TRBD1	CASSYDRGDEKLFF	TGTGCCAGCAGTTACGACAGGGGAGATGAAAAACTGTTTTTT
TRBJ2-7	NA	TRBV5-1	TRBD2	CASSSTTSGAYEQYF	TGCGCCAGCAGCTCTACGACTAGCGGGGCCTACGAGCAGTACTTC